The TCR beta chain described here comes from a study of technical replicates of blood from several donors listed by TCRdb under 2017. This clone is a singleton in its sample. No cognate antigen has been identified for it. Base quality data are lacking; no much larger clone is found one base away. The method behind the library was the immunoSEQ multiplex PCR assay. TCRdb's version of the immuneACCESS table is confined to in-frame rearrangements and falls short of the full clone set. An unresolved V gene accounts for under half of the shortfall where checked; the remainder is of unknown origin. This sample holds 55,000 to 75,000 clones; about 92% were observed only once. The ten largest clones add up to 0.42% of the sample. The germline V gene sets CDR1 to ENHRY and CDR2 to SYGVKD. V lost 4 bases and J lost 0 bases; the stretch between them is 8 bases long. The CDR3 covers 14 residues, taking in both the cysteine and the phenylalanine. The sequence is cut down to CDR3 DNA, 42 bases in frame from base 1.

The chain joins TRBV10-3 to TRBJ2-3; the best D guess is TRBD2, with 5 bases matching. Sequenced material: T cells isolated from PBMCs. The sequence was collected from a human donor in good health. This receptor carries the CDR3 CAISGGQSTDTQYF. The nucleotides are TGTGCCATCAGTGGCGGGCAGAGCACAGATACGCAGTATTTT.